The 13 T cell receptor beta chains given below trace back to one sample, sequenced in a study of identical twins (dated by TCRdb to 2016 to 2017). Library method: 5' RACE. These reads were obtained on an Illumina HiSeq 2000. TCRdb passed the public sequencing reads through fastp at Q25 and MiXCR, retaining productive beta sequences. Entries are consolidated by CDR3 protein sequence, retaining the most common genes and DNA. This sample comprises roughly 250,000 distinct CDR3 sequences, more than 13% of them detected only once. The ten largest clones add up to approximately 9.3% of the sample. The sample was memory (CD45RO+) T cells sorted from blood. The sample's cell subset or site label, decoded: CD45RO+ enriched T cells. Source of these receptors: a woman aged 18-29 years in good health.

J is TRBJ1-4 and V is TRBV5-1; D is uncertain. Germline V gene lookup returns CDR1 SGHRS and CDR2 YFSETQ. Trimming took 4 bases from V and 0 from J, leaving 10 bases between them. The CDR3 is 15 residues long. The CDR3 region has the DNA TGCGCCAGCAGCCCACAGTCTGCAACTAATGAAAAACTGTTTTTT. Amino acid sequence: CASSPQSATNEKLFF.

The V gene is TRBV2, the J gene TRBJ2-7; TRBD1 agrees at 7 bases. Germline V CDR1 and CDR2: SNHLY, FYNNEI. The CDR3 is 16 amino acids. V was clipped by 4 bases and J by 3 bases; unmatched bases: 12. This CDR3 is CASSVGTRDSIYEQYF. In nucleotides, the CDR3 is TGTGCCAGCAGTGTGGGAACTAGGGACAGTATCTACGAGCAGTACTTC. Combining the CDR3 with reference TRBV2 and TRBJ2-7 gives the whole variable domain EPEVTQTPSHQVTQMGQEVILRCVPISNHLYFYWYRQILGQKVEFLVSFYNNEISEKSEIFDDQFSVERPDGSNFTLKIRSTKLEDSAMYFCASSVGTRDSIYEQYFGPGTRLTVT.

This sequence joins TRBV11-3 and TRBJ2-7, with TRBD1 matching over 9 bases. This CDR3 is built from 14 residues. Losses at the gene ends were 4 bases for V and 7 bases for J; bases not matched to a gene: 8. Germline-derived CDR1 and CDR2 are SGHNT and YENEEA. CDR3 DNA: TGTGCCAGCAGCTCCGGGACAGGGTTTGAAGAGCAGTACTTC. Encoded protein: CASSSGTGFEEQYF. The full variable domain, completed using reference TRBV11-3 and TRBJ2-7, is EAGVVQSPRYKIIEKKQPVAFWCNPISGHNTLYWYLQNLGQGPELLIRYENEEAVDDSQLPKDRFSAERLKGVDSTLKIQPAELGDSAVYLCASSSGTGFEEQYFGPGTRLTVT.

On this clonotype itself: A much larger clonotype is one base distant, so this may be a read error. The J gene is TRBJ2-1, the V gene TRBV20-1, with TRBD2 as a possible D gene (7 bases). V lost 2 bases and J 4 bases, leaving 18 bases between the germline ends. The V gene's germline CDR1 is DFQATT and CDR2 SNEGSKA (reference sequence). CDR3 length: 16 residues. The CDR3 sequence is CSARSGGERRYNEQFF. In DNA form, the CDR3 reads TGCAGTGCTAGATCGGGGGGCGAGAGGAGGTACAATGAGCAGTTCTTC.

This clonotype was picked up a small number of times. V is TRBV4-3 and J is TRBJ2-1, with 10 positions matching TRBD2. The CDR3 contains 16 residues. Trimming removed 2 bases from V and 8 bases from J; junction bases left unmatched: 9. The germline V gene has CDR1 LGHNA and CDR2 YSLEER. In DNA form, the CDR3 reads TGCGCCAGCAGCCAACTCCCAGCGGGAGGGCCAGATGAGCAGTTCTTC. Translating it yields CASSQLPAGGPDEQFF.

In its sample, this clonotype was seen a few times. The chain carries TRBV7-6 and TRBJ2-3; D call uncertain. There are 14 residues in the CDR3. Germline CDR1 is SGHVS and CDR2 is FNYEAQ. V dropped 3 bases and J dropped 1 base, with 8 bases sitting between them. The CDR3 region has the DNA TGTGCCAGCAGCTTGTATCCTGGCACAGATACGCAGTATTTT. Encoded protein: CASSLYPGTDTQYF.

This clonotype has more than one count but fewer than ten. The chain has TRBV29-1 and TRBJ2-7; TRBD1 matches at 8 bases. V lost 4 bases, J lost 1 base, and 15 bases stayed unmatched. Germline V gene lookup returns CDR1 SQVTM and CDR2 ANQGSEA. The CDR3 extends over 17 amino acids. CDR3 sequence reads: CSVAGVRRQGKSYEQYF. The CDR3 region has the DNA TGCAGCGTTGCGGGTGTCCGGAGACAGGGGAAGTCCTACGAGCAGTACTTC.

J is TRBJ2-7 and V is TRBV18, with 11 bases identical to TRBD1. Germline V CDR1 and CDR2: KGHSH, LQKENI. V shed 4 bases and J 6 bases; nucleotides not matched to a gene: 8. The CDR3 runs to 15 residues. The CDR3 is CASSLQWGQGGEQYF. CDR3 DNA: TGTGCCAGCTCACTCCAGTGGGGACAGGGGGGCGAGCAGTACTTC.

This rearrangement joins TRBV9 to TRBJ1-1; D is unresolved. Trimming took 0 bases from V and 6 from J, leaving 9 bases between them. This CDR3 has 13 amino acids. Germline V gene data show CDR1 as SGDLS and CDR2 as YYNGEE. The CDR3 loop is CASSVAGGAEAFF. DNA of the CDR3: TGTGCCAGCAGCGTAGCGGGAGGAGCTGAAGCTTTCTTT.

Concerning this clonotype itself: At one end the junction does not follow the germline gene, possibly because of a read error. V is TRBV9 and J is TRBJ2-1; weak D call: TRBD2 (7 bases). Germline values: CDR1 SGDLS, CDR2 YYNGEE. This CDR3 spans 15 amino acids. The CDR3 DNA follows: TGTGCCTGCAGCGTAGGAGGGGGGGCCAACAATGAGCAGTTCTTC. It is translated as CACSVGGGANNEQFF.

This clonotype has a handful of counts. This sequence joins TRBV6-1 and TRBJ2-7, with 7 bases matching TRBD2. Germline CDR1 and CDR2: MNHNS and SASEGT. Germline trimming cut 6 bases from V and 4 bases from J; bases unmatched to any gene: 9. The CDR3 consists of 14 residues. The CDR3 DNA sequence: TGTGCCAGCAGCGGGACTACCCTCGGGTACGAGCAGTACTTC. Amino acid sequence: CASSGTTLGYEQYF.

V and J are TRBV4-3 and TRBJ2-7; no clear D. The CDR3 extends over 17 amino acids. Trimming took 0 bases from V and 2 from J, leaving 17 bases between them. Germline V gives CDR1 LGHNA, CDR2 YSLEER. CDR3 in DNA: TGCGCCAGCAGCCAAGAGGGAATCGGGCTGATCGCCTACGAGCAGTACTTC. This gives the protein CASSQEGIGLIAYEQYF.

In its sample, this clonotype was seen a few times. This chain connects TRBV12-3 or TRBV12-4 to TRBJ2-1, with D unclear. The CDR3 loop spans 12 amino acids. V was clipped by 7 bases and J by 8 bases, with 12 bases between them. CDR3 sequence reads: CASTRGSDEQFF. CDR3 nucleotides: TGTGCCAGCACTAGAGGCAGCGATGAGCAGTTCTTC.